Here is one T cell receptor beta chain with its context. Its target is unknown. CD45RO-negative, CCR7-selected cells formed the naive CD8 fraction, which excluded terminally differentiated effector memory CD45RA+ cells. The data belong to a study of shared clonotypes between healthy human individuals. Study-level information: CD4 naive cells filled three plates per donor, CD4 memory three, CD8 naive two and CD8 memory one.

The method was immunoSEQ multiplex PCR; TCRdb's version includes in-frame clones alone and lacks a portion of them. The sample yields millions of clones, around 93% seen once. Regarding the study as a whole: Among donors, clonotype sharing was expected to be affected by sequencing depth. Shared clonotypes: about 4.6% naive CD4, roughly 4% naive CD8, less than 2.5% memory CD4, 0.4% to 0.45% memory CD8.

The V gene lost 3 bases and the J gene lost 5 bases, with 10 bases spanning the gap. Germline V gives CDR1 SGHTA, CDR2 FQGTGA. This CDR3 has 13 amino acids. Source material: naive CD8+ T cells from PBMCs. The receptor was isolated from a man aged 18 to 30 in good health. Some clones in this sample may be carry-over from other donors' samples. V gene TRBV7-3 combines with J gene TRBJ1-2; no reliable D call. The DNA of the CDR3 is TGTGCCAGCAGCTTTTTTCTTGGATATGGCTACACCTTC. This translates into CASSFFLGYGYTF.